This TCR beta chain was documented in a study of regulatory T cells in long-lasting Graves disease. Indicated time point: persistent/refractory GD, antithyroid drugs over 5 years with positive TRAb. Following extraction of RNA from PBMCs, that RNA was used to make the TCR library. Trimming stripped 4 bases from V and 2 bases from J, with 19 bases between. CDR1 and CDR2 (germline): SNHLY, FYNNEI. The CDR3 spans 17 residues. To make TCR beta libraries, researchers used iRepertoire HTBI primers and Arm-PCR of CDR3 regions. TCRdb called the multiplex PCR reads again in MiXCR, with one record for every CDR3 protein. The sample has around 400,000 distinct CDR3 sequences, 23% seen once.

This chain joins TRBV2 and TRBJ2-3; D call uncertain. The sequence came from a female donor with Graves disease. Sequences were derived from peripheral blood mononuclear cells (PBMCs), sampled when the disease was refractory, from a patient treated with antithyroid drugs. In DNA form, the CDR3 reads TGTGCCAGCAGTGCAGGCCTAGACCTCCCCTACACAGATACGCAGTATTTT. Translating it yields CASSAGLDLPYTDTQYF.